This T cell receptor beta chain was sequenced in a study of blood T cell repertoires in COVID-19. Study as a whole: Collection of acute and convalescent COVID-19 samples took place in the United States, Italy and Spain. The analysed material was cDNA or gDNA that came from T cells, B-cell-depleted T cells, or PBMCs.

TCRdb's copy holds only in-frame clones and misses some; the assay was immunoSEQ multiplex PCR. Of more than 300,000 clones listed, 88% were seen once; the top ten hold about 1.2%. Clinical histories supplied by participants themselves formed the basis of cohort assignment. Trimming took off 7 bases at V and 6 bases at J, with 15 bases between the two ends. Germline V CDR1 and CDR2: MNHEY, SVGAGI. CDR3 size: 13 residues. The sequenced material came from PBMCs or T cells enriched from blood (not recorded which). The receptor comes from a woman between 18 and 29 years old who had recovered from COVID-19. The rearrangement links TRBV6-5 to TRBJ1-2, with D uncertain. This CDR3 reads CASTRRGRHGYTF. In DNA form, the CDR3 reads TGTGCCAGCACTCGTCGGGGTAGGCATGGCTACACCTTC.